This TCR beta chain appears in the sequencing data of a study of blood T cell repertoires in COVID-19. For the study at large: The samples span acute and convalescent COVID-19 from the United States, Italy and Spain.

The CDR3 length is 17 residues. Trimming at V came to 4 bases and at J to 1 base, leaving 6 bases not matched to a gene. Germline CDR1 is SGHRS and CDR2 is YFSETQ. In Seattle, patients joined the study during active infection and were tracked longitudinally. Only in-frame clones appear in the TCRdb table, and some are missing; sequencing was by immunoSEQ multiplex PCR. This table has some 310,000 clones, around 90% appearing once. This clone was seen once. The genes are TRBV5-1 and TRBJ2-4, with 12 bases matching TRBD2. This clonotype was sampled from a woman under 40 with COVID-19, enrolled during active disease. The sample was peripheral blood. The CDR3 coding sequence is TGCGCCAGCAGCCCTGGACTAGCGGGATCTGCCAAAAACATTCAGTACTTC. Translation: CASSPGLAGSAKNIQYF.